This T cell receptor beta chain was sequenced in a study of shared clonotypes between healthy human individuals. Looking at the study overall: CD4 naive and memory got three plates each, CD8 naive two, CD8 memory one.

Trimming at V came to 5 bases and at J to 5 bases, leaving 6 bases not matched to a gene. This CDR3 is built from 13 residues. The germline gives CDR1 SGHAT, CDR2 FQNNGV. The DNA input per sorted-subset replicate PCR was 150 to 200 ng, corresponding to around 28,000 T cell genomes. Here immunoSEQ multiplex PCR was the method, and the copy in TCRdb shows in-frame clones only, minus some. The sample consists of approximately 740,000 clones, around 74% of them appearing once. This sequence joins TRBV11-2 and TRBJ2-7; 7 bases agree with TRBD1. The source material was memory CD4+ T cells sorted from blood. Subset here: CD45RA-negative fraction. This sequence originates from a woman aged 25 to 39 in good health. CDR3 DNA: TGTGCCAGCAGCACGCCGACAGGGAACGAGCAGTACTTC. Its protein is CASSTPTGNEQYF.